This entry concerns a single TCR beta chain. This sample is part of a study of blood T cell repertoires in COVID-19. Study context: Samples representing acute and convalescent COVID-19 were sourced from the United States, Italy and Spain. T cells, B-cell-depleted T cells, or PBMCs supplied cDNA or gDNA.

The CDR3 contains 16 residues. Germline CDR1 is SGHAT and CDR2 is FQDESV (reference sequence). V was trimmed by 1 base and J by 4 bases, leaving 16 bases between them. Per the study methods: It was from reference gene primer amplification that nucleated cell counts were estimated. Generated by immunoSEQ multiplex PCR, the TCRdb table keeps only in-frame clones and is missing some. V, J and clone size derive from that table, while D and trimming were established from the DNA sequence. Of over 200,000 clones listed, around 79% are singletons. The sequence was obtained from a woman older than 75 with acute or convalescent COVID-19. Input material: peripheral blood. The rearrangement links TRBV11-1 to TRBJ1-1, with D possibly TRBD1 on 6 matching bases. The CDR3 reads CASSLELTGSGTEAFF. In DNA form, the CDR3 reads TGTGCCAGCAGCTTAGAACTCACAGGGAGCGGCACTGAAGCTTTCTTT.